The 23 T cell receptor beta chains below were found in one sample sequenced in a study of Ad26.COV2.S vaccination and SARS-CoV-2 variants. Assay used: immunoSEQ multiplex PCR; TCRdb lists only in-frame clones, some missing. Of some 290,000 clones in the sample, 85% were seen once. Noted treatment: some 19 received Ad26.COV2.S at low or high dose, single or two shots; several received placebo; per-sample allocation not given. Collection of samples fell on day 63 after the first vaccine or placebo injection. The sequences come from peripheral blood, collected in a trial of Ad26.COV2.S vaccine versus placebo. The receptor set was obtained from a person between 18 and 59 years old who received the Ad26.COV2.S COVID-19 vaccine or a placebo.

The chain is built from TRBV4-1 and TRBJ2-5; TRBD1 or TRBD2 may be the D gene (5 bases each). Between the trimmed V and J ends, which lost 0 bases and 4 bases, there was a span of 12 bases. There are 15 residues in the CDR3. Germline V gene data show CDR1 as MGHRA and CDR2 as YSYEKL. The DNA of the CDR3 is TGCGCCAGCAGCCAAGACGGGGCAGGGAGAGAGACCCAGTACTTC. It specifies CASSQDGAGRETQYF.

The rearrangement joins TRBV25-1 to TRBJ2-7, with 7 bases aligning to TRBD1. V lost 4 bases, J lost 6 bases, and 0 bases stayed unmatched. Germline V CDR1 and CDR2: MGHDK, SYGVNS. The length of the CDR3 is 11 residues. CDR3 residues: CASSAGGEQYF. Written as DNA, the CDR3 is TGTGCCAGCAGTGCAGGGGGCGAGCAGTACTTC.

The rearrangement links TRBV19 to TRBJ1-5; D is undetermined. The germline V gene has CDR1 LNHDA and CDR2 SQIVND (reference sequence). The CDR3 consists of 17 residues. Deletions cut 3 bases from V and 0 bases from J, with 15 bases between. CDR3 sequence reads: CASSIFFGGVSNQPQHF. The CDR3 bases are TGTGCCAGTAGTATTTTTTTTGGTGGGGTTAGCAATCAGCCCCAGCATTTT.

J is TRBJ2-1 and V is TRBV2; no definite D call. The CDR3 consists of 11 residues. Trimming stripped 6 bases from V and 6 bases from J, with 6 bases between. In germline, CDR1 is SNHLY, CDR2 FYNNEI. CDR3 sequence reads: CASRYFNEQFF. The CDR3 region has the DNA TGTGCCAGCAGGTACTTCAATGAGCAGTTCTTC.

The gene calls are TRBV5-1 and TRBJ1-1; maybe TRBD1 (6 bases). Per germline, CDR1 SGHRS and CDR2 YFSETQ. Trimming shortened V by 0 bases and J by 7 bases, and 16 bases separated the two germline ends. This CDR3 region has 15 residues. CDR3 in amino acids: CASSLDGRGPVEAFF. The CDR3 DNA is TGCGCCAGCAGCTTGGACGGCAGGGGTCCGGTTGAAGCTTTCTTT.

This clone was detected a few times. The chain carries TRBV7-8 and TRBJ1-6; 7 bases are a match to TRBD1. V shed 5 bases and J 4 bases; nucleotides not matched to a gene: 8. CDR3 length: 16 amino acids. Germline CDR1 SGHVS, CDR2 FQNEAQ. This chain's CDR3 is CASSGEGQLYNSPLHF. Written as DNA, the CDR3 is TGTGCCAGCAGCGGAGAGGGACAGTTATATAATTCACCCCTCCACTTT.

The chain employs TRBV11-3 and TRBJ2-3; D not resolved. Germline CDR1 is SGHNT and CDR2 is YENEEA. CDR3 length equals 16 residues. The V end was cut by 5 bases, the J end by 1 base, with 16 bases between. CDR3 DNA sequence: TGTGCCAGCAGCCACGGTCGGTGGGCGGGCACAGATACGCAGTATTTT. It encodes CASSHGRWAGTDTQYF.

The chain has TRBV10-2 and TRBJ2-7; possible D gene TRBD2, 5 bases. Germline CDR1 is WSHSY and CDR2 is SAAADI. V lost 4 bases, J lost 0 bases, and 10 bases lay in between. The length of the CDR3 is 14 residues. The CDR3 sequence: CASSVSGVSYEQYF. The DNA for the CDR3 is TGCGCCAGCAGTGTTTCCGGGGTCTCCTACGAGCAGTACTTC.

The DNA of the CDR3 is TGCGCCAGCAGCCAAGGGCTACCGGGACAGCGCACAGATACGCAGTATTTT. It translates to CASSQGLPGQRTDTQYF. The chain links TRBV4-1 to TRBJ2-3; 7 bases map to TRBD1. The CDR3 totals 17 residues. From germline, CDR1 is MGHRA and CDR2 YSYEKL. The junction had 8 bases not matched to a gene; V was cut back by 1 base and J by 1 base.

The V call is TRBV15, the J call TRBJ1-3; no firm D call. V lost 4 bases and J 4 bases, leaving 8 bases between the germline ends. The CDR3 is 13 amino acids. Germline V CDR1 and CDR2: LNHNV, YYDKDF (reference sequence). The CDR3 reads CATSTYEGNTIYF. DNA for the CDR3: TGTGCCACCAGCACCTATGAGGGAAACACCATATATTTT. Based on the CDR3 plus reference TRBV15 and TRBJ1-3, the full variable domain is DAMVIQNPRYQVTQFGKPVTLSCSQTLNHNVMYWYQQKSSQAPKLLFHYYDKDFNNEADTPDNFQSRRPNTSFCFLDIRSPGLGDTAMYLCATSTYEGNTIYFGEGSWLTVV.

The chain has TRBV5-1 and TRBJ1-2; D not resolved. The CDR3 covers 14 residues. From germline, CDR1 is SGHRS and CDR2 YFSETQ. Trimming took 2 bases from V and 2 from J, leaving 10 bases between them. The CDR3 spells CASSFGFSNYGYTF. CDR3 coding DNA: TGCGCCAGCAGCTTTGGGTTTTCGAACTATGGCTACACCTTC. Based on the CDR3 plus reference TRBV5-1 and TRBJ1-2, the full variable domain is KAGVTQTPRYLIKTRGQQVTLSCSPISGHRSVSWYQQTPGQGLQFLFEYFSETQRNKGNFPGRFSGRQFSNSRSEMNVSTLELGDSALYLCASSFGFSNYGYTFGSGTRLTVV.

This rearrangement joins TRBV5-1 to TRBJ1-1; tentative D call: TRBD1 (5 bases). Trimming cost V 1 base and J 3 bases, with 19 bases left between them. The CDR3 is 17 amino acids. CDR1 is SGHRS, CDR2 YFSETQ, per germline. CDR3 loop: CASSLSRAEAGHTEAFF. The CDR3 DNA reads TGCGCCAGCAGCTTGAGCAGGGCAGAAGCGGGTCACACTGAAGCTTTCTTT.

The gene calls are TRBV12-3 or TRBV12-4 and TRBJ2-1; D uncertain. The CDR3 is 13 amino acids. V shed 5 bases and J shed 5 bases, with 10 bases lying between them. The CDR3 reads CASSPRQNNEQFF. The CDR3 bases are TGTGCCAGCAGTCCCCGGCAAAACAATGAGCAGTTCTTC.

The chain joins TRBV28 to TRBJ1-5; D is unresolved. V was clipped by 8 bases and J by 2 bases, with 13 bases between them. CDR3 length equals 14 residues. Germline CDR1 reads MDHEN; CDR2 reads SYDVKM. This CDR3 reads CASRAFFGNQPQHF. CDR3 coding DNA: TGTGCCAGCCGGGCCTTTTTTGGCAATCAGCCCCAGCATTTT.

V gene TRBV6-5 combines with J gene TRBJ1-2; 9 bases agree with TRBD1. After removal of 4 bases from V and 3 bases from J, the junction contained 3 bases not matched to a gene. Germline lookup yields CDR1 MNHEY and CDR2 SVGAGI. This CDR3 spans 14 amino acids. Here the CDR3 reads CASSSGQGDYGYTF. The CDR3 DNA follows: TGTGCCAGCAGTTCGGGACAGGGAGACTATGGCTACACCTTC.

This clone came up once. This chain joins TRBV29-1 and TRBJ2-1; TRBD1 might be the D (6 bases). There are 11 residues in the CDR3. Germline V gene lookup returns CDR1 SQVTM and CDR2 ANQGSEA. V lost 5 bases to trimming and J lost 6 bases, with 8 bases between them. CDR3 sequence: CSVTQGNEQFF. The CDR3 coding sequence is TGCAGCGTTACACAGGGCAATGAGCAGTTCTTC.

A single count supports this clone. The chain carries TRBV4-2 and TRBJ2-6, with D possibly TRBD2 on 5 matching bases. Trimming removed 0 bases from V and 4 bases from J, with 13 bases in between. This CDR3 spans 17 amino acids. Germline loops: CDR1 LGHNA, CDR2 YNFKEQ. As DNA, the CDR3 is TGTGCCAGCAGCCAAGATCGATCTAGCTCGGGGGCCAACGTCCTGACTTTC. Its protein product is CASSQDRSSSGANVLTF.

The chain links TRBV2 to TRBJ2-7; either TRBD1 or TRBD2 may supply D (5 bases each). CDR3 length: 18 amino acids. Between the trimmed V and J ends, which lost 6 bases and 2 bases, there was a span of 26 bases. CDR1 and CDR2 from the germline V gene are SNHLY and FYNNEI. The CDR3 DNA reads TGTGCCAGCAGGGCCGGGACCGGCCTGGGTGTAAAGACCTACGAGCAGTACTTC. It is translated as CASRAGTGLGVKTYEQYF.

The V and J genes are TRBV4-1 and TRBJ2-2, with D possibly matching TRBD1 (5 bases). Per the germline V gene, CDR1 is MGHRA and CDR2 is YSYEKL. This CDR3 comprises 15 residues. The V gene lost 1 base and the J gene lost 3 bases, with 9 bases spanning the gap. This chain's CDR3 is CASSQGQLDTGELFF. DNA for the CDR3: TGCGCCAGCAGCCAAGGACAGTTAGACACCGGGGAGCTGTTTTTT.

This sequence joins TRBV9 and TRBJ2-5, with 9 bases that match TRBD1. Germline V gene lookup returns CDR1 SGDLS and CDR2 YYNGEE. The ends lost 4 bases at V and 5 bases at J; junction bases unmatched: 12. CDR3 length: 16 amino acids. The CDR3: CASSLTTGTGQETQYF. In DNA, the CDR3 is TGTGCCAGCAGCCTGACGACGGGGACAGGGCAGGAGACCCAGTACTTC. The whole variable domain, filled in from reference TRBV9 and TRBJ2-5, reads DSGVTQTPKHLITATGQRVTLRCSPRSGDLSVYWYQQSLDQGLQFLIQYYNGEERAKGNILERFSAQQFPDLHSELNLSSLELGDSALYFCASSLTTGTGQETQYFGPGTRLLVL.

The chain carries TRBV5-1 and TRBJ1-1, with a possible D match to TRBD1 (6 bases). This CDR3 is 14 amino acids long. V lost 4 bases and J 1 base, leaving 11 bases between the germline ends. Looked up from germline, CDR1 is SGHRS and CDR2 is YFSETQ. The CDR3 loop is CASSLQTGNTEAFF. In nucleotides, the CDR3 is TGCGCCAGCAGCCTACAGACAGGGAACACTGAAGCTTTCTTT.

The chain uses TRBV11-1 and TRBJ1-2; D not resolved. Germline CDR1 and CDR2: SGHAT and FQDESV (reference sequence). The V and J ends lost 0 bases and 5 bases respectively, with 7 bases between them. CDR3 length: 13 residues. The CDR3 DNA reads as TGTGCCAGCAGCTTAGCGCGCGGGTATGGCTACACCTTC. This sequence encodes CASSLARGYGYTF.

The V gene is TRBV2, the J gene TRBJ1-1; 8 positions agree with TRBD1. V lost 5 bases and J lost 5; bases outside the gene matches: 10. The germline V gene encodes CDR1 SNHLY and CDR2 FYNNEI. The CDR3 is made up of 15 amino acids. The CDR3 nucleotides read TGTGCCAGCAGTCCCGGACAGGGAGTGGGGACTGAAGCTTTCTTT. It yields the protein CASSPGQGVGTEAFF.